This TCR beta chain was recorded in a study of Ad26.COV2.S vaccination and SARS-CoV-2 variants. The treatment: approximately 18 received Ad26.COV2.S at low or high dose, single or two shots; about 5 received placebo; per-sample allocation not given. Sampling happened 63 days after the first vaccine or placebo injection. There are 17 residues in the CDR3. Trimming pared 1 base from V and 3 bases from J, leaving 16 bases between. Per the germline V gene, CDR1 is MNHEY and CDR2 is SMNVEV (reference sequence). Produced via immunoSEQ multiplex PCR; TCRdb's table is partial and in-frame only. The sample carries 350,000 to 500,000 clones, about 90% recorded once.

V and J are TRBV27 and TRBJ2-1; weak D call: TRBD2 (6 bases). The clonotype originates from a person between 18 and 65 years old who received the Ad26.COV2.S COVID-19 vaccine or a placebo. The sequencing here drew on peripheral blood, taken in a trial of Ad26.COV2.S vaccine versus placebo. Here the CDR3 DNA reads TGTGCCAGCAGTTTATTTACTCACCAGGGACTCTACAATGAGCAGTTCTTC. Encoded protein: CASSLFTHQGLYNEQFF.